The source of this TCR beta chain is a study of T cells after yellow fever vaccination. TCRdb itself ran the 5' RACE reads through MiXCR, one entry per CDR3 protein. The table records hundreds of thousands of distinct CDR3 sequences, roughly 13% of them present only once. CDR3 size: 14 residues. From germline, CDR1 is SGDLS and CDR2 YYNGEE. Trimming took off 0 bases at V and 3 bases at J, with 8 bases between the two ends. The chain carries TRBV9 and TRBJ2-3; TRBD1 is a possible D gene (6 bases). Material: PBMCs, obtained on the day of the yellow fever booster vaccination. This TCR was sampled from a man in his thirties or forties who received the YFV17D yellow fever vaccine. DNA for the CDR3: TGTGCCAGCAGCGTAGCAGGGGAAACAGATACGCAGTATTTT. Its protein product is CASSVAGETDTQYF.